The T cell receptor (beta chain) described here comes from a study of radiotherapy plus CTLA-4 blockade in lung cancer. The wider study: Patients showed objective responses in about 20% of cases and disease control in 30% to 40%.

Whole-study results and caveats: There was expansion of tumor-derived TCR clones in blood after radiotherapy plus ipilimumab.

Concerning this clone: The antigen is unknown.

This CDR3 has 16 amino acids. The V end lost 0 bases, the J end lost 2 bases, and 15 bases lay between the germline ends. Looked up from germline, CDR1 is SGHNT and CDR2 is YYREEE (reference sequence). Some clones are missing from TCRdb's copy, which holds only in-frame ones; the method was immunoSEQ multiplex PCR. The table has about 19,000 clones, roughly 83% seen once; the top ten hold around 24%. V and J are TRBV5-4 and TRBJ2-7; D perhaps matches TRBD2 (6 bases). This TCR derives from a human donor with non-small cell lung cancer whose response to radiotherapy plus ipilimumab could not be evaluated. The sequenced sample was peripheral blood, obtained from a patient treated with radiotherapy plus ipilimumab. The DNA of the CDR3 is TGTGCCAGCAGCTTGGTCGGGGGAAAAGGGCCCTACGAGCAGTACTTC. Amino acid sequence: CASSLVGGKGPYEQYF.